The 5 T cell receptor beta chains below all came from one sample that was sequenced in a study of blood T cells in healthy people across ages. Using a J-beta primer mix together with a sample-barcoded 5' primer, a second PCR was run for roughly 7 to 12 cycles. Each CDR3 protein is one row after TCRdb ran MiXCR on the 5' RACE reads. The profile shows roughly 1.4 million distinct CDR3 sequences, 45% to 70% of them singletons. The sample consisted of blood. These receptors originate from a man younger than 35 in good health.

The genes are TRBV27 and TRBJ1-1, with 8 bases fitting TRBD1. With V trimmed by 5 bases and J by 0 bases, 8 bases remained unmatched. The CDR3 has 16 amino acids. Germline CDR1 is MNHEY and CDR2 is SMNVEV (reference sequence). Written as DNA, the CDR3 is TGTGCCAGCAGTCCCCACACAGGGGGGTTGAACACTGAAGCTTTCTTT. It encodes CASSPHTGGLNTEAFF.

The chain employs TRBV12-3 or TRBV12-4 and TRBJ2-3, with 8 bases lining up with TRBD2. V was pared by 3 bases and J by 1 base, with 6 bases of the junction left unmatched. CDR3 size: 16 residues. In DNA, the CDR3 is TGTGCCAGCAGTTTTAGCGGGGCGGCTGGCACAGATACGCAGTATTTT. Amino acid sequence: CASSFSGAAGTDTQYF.

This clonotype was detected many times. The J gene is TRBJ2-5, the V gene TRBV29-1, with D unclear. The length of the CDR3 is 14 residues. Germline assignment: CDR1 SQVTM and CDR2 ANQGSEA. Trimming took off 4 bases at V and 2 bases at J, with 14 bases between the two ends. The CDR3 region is CSVVGEHRQETQYF. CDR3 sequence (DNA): TGCAGCGTTGTAGGAGAACATAGGCAAGAGACCCAGTACTTC.

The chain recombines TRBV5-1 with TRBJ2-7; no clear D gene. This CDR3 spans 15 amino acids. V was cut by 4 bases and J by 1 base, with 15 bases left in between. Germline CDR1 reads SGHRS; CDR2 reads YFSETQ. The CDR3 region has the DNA TGCGCCAGCAGCCCCTACCCAGAGGCGTCCTACGAGCAGTACTTC. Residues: CASSPYPEASYEQYF. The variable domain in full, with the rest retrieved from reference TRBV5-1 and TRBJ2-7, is KAGVTQTPRYLIKTRGQQVTLSCSPISGHRSVSWYQQTPGQGLQFLFEYFSETQRNKGNFPGRFSGRQFSNSRSEMNVSTLELGDSALYLCASSPYPEASYEQYFGPGTRLTVT.

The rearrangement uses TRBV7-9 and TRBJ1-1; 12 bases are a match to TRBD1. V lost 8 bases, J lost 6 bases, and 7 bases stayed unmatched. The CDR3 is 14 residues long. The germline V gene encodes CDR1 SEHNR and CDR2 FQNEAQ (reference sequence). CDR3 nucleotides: TGTGCCAGCGGGACAGGGGGCGCCTCCGCTGAAGCTTTCTTT. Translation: CASGTGGASAEAFF.